This entry describes one TCR beta chain. The sample belongs to a study of blood T cell repertoires in COVID-19. Whole-study context: Material from acute and convalescent COVID-19 was sourced from the United States, Italy and Spain. The cDNA or gDNA used as material had been derived from T cells, B-cell-depleted T cells, or PBMCs.

V lost 2 bases and J lost 7; bases outside the gene matches: 7. The CDR3 runs to 16 residues. CDR1 and CDR2 (germline): MNHEY, SVGAGI. As processed by the authors: Counts of nucleated cells, estimated from reference gene primer amplification, were obtained. Sequencing used immunoSEQ multiplex PCR; TCRdb keeps in-frame clones, though not all of them. V, J and clone size are taken as reported in that table, and D and trimming were inferred from the DNA itself. Among fewer than 200,000 clones listed, roughly three quarters were seen once. The receptor comes from a woman aged 45-60 years with active or convalescent COVID-19. The sequenced material came from peripheral blood. J is TRBJ1-4 and V is TRBV6-5, with 10 bases lining up with TRBD1. The CDR3 DNA sequence: TGTGCCAGCAGTTACGCTTGGGGACAGGGGACTGAAAAACTGTTTTTT. Translation gives CASSYAWGQGTEKLFF.